Below are 8 T cell receptor beta chains sequenced from a single sample in a study of long-term antiretroviral therapy in people with HIV. With survey level as its setting, the immunoSEQ assay was v3.0. Repertoires were generated with immunoSEQ multiplex PCR, while TCRdb's copy carries only in-frame clones and drops some. The sample shows approximately 17,000 clones, roughly 80% of them seen only once. The input for sequencing was unsorted PBMCs, taken 0.6 years after starting antiretroviral therapy. These receptors were taken from a woman between 18 and 29 years old with HIV.

The CDR3 spells CASSDRGTTQYF. CDR3 in DNA: TGTGCCAGCAGTGACAGGGGGACGACCCAGTACTTC. The gene calls are TRBV5-6 and TRBJ2-5; 9 bases agree with TRBD1. Germline V gives CDR1 SGHDT, CDR2 YYEEEE. The J segment lost 7 bases and the V segment lost 5 bases, leaving 3 bases of the junction unmatched. The CDR3 sequence is 12 residues long.

This rearrangement joins TRBV9 to TRBJ1-5; the match to TRBD1 covers 7 bases. Germline loops: CDR1 SGDLS, CDR2 YYNGEE. J was trimmed by 5 bases and V by 2 bases; bases with no gene match: 4. This CDR3 is built from 14 residues. CDR3 DNA: TGTGCCAGCAGCGTCGGGACAGACCATCAGCCCCAGCATTTT. This translates into CASSVGTDHQPQHF.

The chain combines TRBV30 with TRBJ1-5; D call uncertain. Germline CDR1 is GTSNPN and CDR2 is SVGIG (reference sequence). V was trimmed by 3 bases and J by 5 bases, leaving 11 bases between them. The CDR3 covers 13 residues. The CDR3 DNA sequence: TGTGCCTGGAGCCCGGACCGGGATCAGCCCCAGCATTTT. Translating gives CAWSPDRDQPQHF.

This clone was recorded only once. The chain uses TRBV29-1 and TRBJ2-3, with TRBD2 as a possible D gene (7 bases). Germline loops: CDR1 SQVTM, CDR2 ANQGSEA. This CDR3 spans 13 amino acids. V dropped 4 bases and J dropped 3 bases, with 11 bases sitting between them. The CDR3 here is CSVGGGATDTQYF. In DNA form, the CDR3 reads TGCAGCGTTGGAGGGGGGGCGACAGATACGCAGTATTTT.

V usage is TRBV14 and J usage is TRBJ2-3, with 8 nucleotides matching TRBD2. The V segment lost 6 bases and the J segment 2 bases; nucleotides outside the gene matches: 7. Germline V gene data show CDR1 as SGHDN and CDR2 as FVKESK. This CDR3 spans 15 amino acids. The CDR3 here is CASRATSGYTDTQYF. The DNA of the CDR3 is TGTGCCAGCAGGGCAACTAGCGGATACACAGATACGCAGTATTTT. Based on the CDR3 plus reference TRBV14 and TRBJ2-3, the full variable domain is EAGVTQFPSHSVIEKGQTVTLRCDPISGHDNLYWYRRVMGKEIKFLLHFVKESKQDESGMPNNRFLAERTGGTYSTLKVQPAELEDSGVYFCASRATSGYTDTQYFGPGTRLTVL.

J is TRBJ1-4 and V is TRBV4-3; D uncertain. Germline values: CDR1 LGHNA, CDR2 YSLEER. V was pared by 0 bases and J by 7 bases, with 9 bases between. The CDR3 runs to 14 residues. The CDR3 bases are TGCGCCAGCAGCCAAGATTCAGGATTTGAAAAACTGTTTTTT. This encodes CASSQDSGFEKLFF.

V usage is TRBV25-1 and J usage is TRBJ1-1, with 7 positions matching TRBD1. Germline CDR1 reads MGHDK; CDR2 reads SYGVNS. Trimming at V came to 3 bases and at J to 0 bases, leaving 1 base not matched to a gene. This CDR3 is built from 14 residues. The CDR3 here is CASSEGQMNTEAFF. CDR3 nucleotides: TGTGCCAGCAGTGAGGGACAGATGAACACTGAAGCTTTCTTT.

This clone is termed medium-sized. The V call is TRBV5-5, the J call TRBJ1-4; D is uncertain. Germline values: CDR1 SGHKS, CDR2 YYEKEE (reference sequence). V was trimmed by 5 bases and J by 4 bases, leaving 18 bases between them. This CDR3 has 16 amino acids. The CDR3 region has the DNA TGTGCCAGCAGATCCGCGGTCGGGAAGAGTAATGAAAAACTGTTTTTT. Translation: CASRSAVGKSNEKLFF.